A single sample gave rise to the 30 T cell receptor beta chains below, sequenced in a study of T cell changes during pregnancy in multiple sclerosis. This table comes from immunoSEQ multiplex PCR, and its TCRdb copy is limited to in-frame clones, with some not included. The sample carries fewer than 70,000 clones, 80% to 90% recorded once. Sequenced material: peripheral blood, taken in the first trimester of pregnancy. These receptors were obtained from a female donor with multiple sclerosis, enrolled in a pregnancy study.

This chain's CDR3 is CASSVNDNEQFF. The CDR3 nucleotides are TGTGCCAGCAGTGTTAATGACAATGAGCAGTTCTTC. The chain recombines TRBV11-2 with TRBJ2-1; D unresolved. Trimming stripped 6 bases from V and 5 bases from J, with 8 bases between. The V gene's germline CDR1 is SGHAT and CDR2 FQNNGV. The CDR3 runs 12 residues.

The V gene is TRBV6-6, the J gene TRBJ2-5; TRBD2 might be the D (5 bases). The germline V gene encodes CDR1 MNHNY and CDR2 SVGAGI (reference sequence). This CDR3 has 15 amino acids. V was shortened by 4 bases and J by 4 bases, with 16 bases between the two germline ends. Here the CDR3 reads CASSWDGWGAETQYF. The CDR3 DNA reads TGTGCCAGCAGTTGGGATGGGTGGGGAGCAGAGACCCAGTACTTC.

The rearrangement joins TRBV19 to TRBJ1-1; D is perhaps TRBD1 (6 bases). This CDR3 has 14 amino acids. V was trimmed by 2 bases and J by 9 bases, leaving 16 bases between them. Germline-derived CDR1 and CDR2 are LNHDA and SQIVND (reference sequence). The CDR3 is CASSIPDRGGQAFF. CDR3 DNA: TGTGCCAGTAGTATACCGGACCGGGGGGGCCAAGCTTTCTTT.

The chain employs TRBV5-1 and TRBJ1-1; unclear D gene. CDR3 length: 13 amino acids. Looked up from germline, CDR1 is SGHRS and CDR2 is YFSETQ. V was shortened by 0 bases and J by 5 bases, with 8 bases between the two germline ends. The CDR3 region has the DNA TGCGCCAGCAGCTTGGATGCGGGGACTGAAGCTTTCTTT. This translates into CASSLDAGTEAFF.

Written as DNA, the CDR3 is TGCGCCAGCAGCTTGGGGACACCCCCCTATAGCAATCAGCCCCAGCATTTT. Its protein product is CASSLGTPPYSNQPQHF. This chain uses TRBV5-1 with TRBJ1-5; possible D gene TRBD1, 5 bases. The CDR3 spans 17 residues. CDR1 and CDR2 (germline): SGHRS, YFSETQ. Trimming stripped 0 bases from V and 0 bases from J, with 13 bases between.

The chain has TRBV25-1 and TRBJ2-3; D possibly corresponds to TRBD1 (6 bases). The V end was cut by 4 bases, the J end by 2 bases, with 19 bases between. In germline, CDR1 is MGHDK, CDR2 SYGVNS. The CDR3 consists of 17 residues. The CDR3 region is CASSVGKVQGFTDTQYF. The CDR3 DNA reads as TGTGCCAGCAGTGTCGGAAAGGTACAGGGTTTCACAGATACGCAGTATTTT.

This clone has only one observation. This chain links TRBV30 with TRBJ2-1; 7 bases fit TRBD1. There are 14 residues in the CDR3. CDR1 GTSNPN and CDR2 SVGIG come from the germline V gene (reference sequence). The V and J ends lost 5 bases and 4 bases, in that order; junction bases with no gene match: 8. CDR3 in DNA: TGTGCCTGGGTAGACAGGGATTTATACAATGAGCAGTTCTTC. It is translated as CAWVDRDLYNEQFF.

This sequence joins TRBV7-9 and TRBJ2-7; perhaps TRBD1 as D (5 bases). Germline CDR1 and CDR2: SEHNR and FQNEAQ (reference sequence). The V gene lost 1 base and the J gene lost 3 bases, with 16 bases spanning the gap. The CDR3 is 16 residues long. CDR3 protein: CASSLDGVATDYEQYF. The CDR3 nucleotides are TGTGCCAGCAGCTTAGATGGTGTTGCGACAGACTACGAGCAGTACTTC.

This chain connects TRBV19 to TRBJ2-3; 12 bases map to TRBD2. V lost 5 bases to trimming and J lost 3 bases; unmatched junction nucleotides: 9. The CDR3 has 17 amino acids. Germline-derived CDR1 and CDR2 are LNHDA and SQIVND (reference sequence). The CDR3 region has the DNA TGTGCCAGTAGTGCCCTGACTAGCGGGAGTTTAACAGATACGCAGTATTTT. It is translated as CASSALTSGSLTDTQYF. The full variable domain, with the rest looked up from reference TRBV19 and TRBJ2-3, is DGGITQSPKYLFRKEGQNVTLSCEQNLNHDAMYWYRQDPGQGLRLIYYSQIVNDFQKGDIAEGYSVSREKKESFPLTVTSAQKNPTAFYLCASSALTSGSLTDTQYFGPGTRLTVL.

The chain joins TRBV28 to TRBJ1-2; 11 nucleotides match TRBD1. Germline lookup yields CDR1 MDHEN and CDR2 SYDVKM. This CDR3 has 17 residues. Trimming took 2 bases from V and 4 from J; bases not matched to a gene: 9. The CDR3 is CASSLGWTGGAGYGYTF. The CDR3 nucleotides are TGTGCCAGCAGTTTAGGTTGGACAGGGGGCGCCGGCTATGGCTACACCTTC.

The V call is TRBV6-5, the J call TRBJ2-7; D unresolved. V was clipped by 5 bases and J by 1 base, with 15 bases between them. This CDR3 region has 15 residues. CDR1 is MNHEY, CDR2 SVGAGI, per germline. The CDR3 loop reads CASSPQTIGSYEQYF. The CDR3 DNA sequence: TGTGCCAGCAGTCCTCAAACGATCGGGTCCTACGAGCAGTACTTC.

This rearrangement joins TRBV9 to TRBJ2-5; D might be TRBD1 (6 bases). The germline gives CDR1 SGDLS, CDR2 YYNGEE. This CDR3 is built from 14 residues. V was cut by 4 bases and J by 2 bases, with 12 bases left in between. The CDR3 sequence: CASSPYDRQETQYF. The CDR3 nucleotides read TGTGCCAGCAGCCCTTATGACAGGCAAGAGACCCAGTACTTC.

The rearrangement joins TRBV7-2 to TRBJ2-7; the match to TRBD2 covers 7 bases. This CDR3 is 15 amino acids long. Germline lookup yields CDR1 SGHTA and CDR2 FQGNSA. The trim removed 5 bases at V and 4 bases at J, leaving 11 bases unmatched. CDR3 coding DNA: TGTGCCAGCAGCCCCAACTCCCGGGGGGTTTACGAGCAGTACTTC. It is translated as CASSPNSRGVYEQYF. Drawing the rest from reference TRBV7-2 and TRBJ2-7, the complete variable domain is GAGVSQSPSNKVTEKGKDVELRCDPISGHTALYWYRQSLGQGLEFLIYFQGNSAPDKSGLPSDRFSAERTGGSVSTLTIQRTQQEDSAVYLCASSPNSRGVYEQYFGPGTRLTVT.

The chain is built from TRBV27 and TRBJ1-6, with 8 positions matching TRBD1. The CDR3 runs 14 residues. V trimming: 2 bases; J trimming: 7 bases; junction bases outside the gene matches: 1. Germline CDR1 is MNHEY and CDR2 is SMNVEV (reference sequence). The CDR3 loop is CASSLAGGNSPLHF. The CDR3 region has the DNA TGTGCCAGCAGTTTAGCAGGGGGCAATTCACCCCTCCACTTT.

The chain links TRBV4-2 to TRBJ2-5; a weak D match, TRBD1 (6 bases). The CDR3 runs to 15 residues. Trimming removed 1 base at V and 4 bases at J, with 13 bases between. Germline CDR1 and CDR2: LGHNA and YNFKEQ. CDR3 residues: CASSQGLPRGETQYF. The CDR3 DNA is TGTGCCAGCAGCCAAGGACTGCCCAGGGGAGAGACCCAGTACTTC.

The chain has TRBV19 and TRBJ1-4; 7 nucleotides agree with TRBD1. Germline V CDR1 and CDR2: LNHDA, SQIVND (reference sequence). Trimming at V came to 3 bases and at J to 5 bases, leaving 6 bases not matched to a gene. The CDR3 runs to 15 residues. The CDR3 DNA is TGTGCCAGTAGTATTAGGGACAGACCGAATGAAAAACTGTTTTTT. Amino acid sequence: CASSIRDRPNEKLFF.

The chain uses TRBV27 and TRBJ1-1, with no clear D. The length of the CDR3 is 14 residues. CDR1 MNHEY and CDR2 SMNVEV come from the germline V gene (reference sequence). The germline V and J ends were trimmed by 3 bases and 4 bases, with 12 bases remaining between them. The CDR3 nucleotides are TGTGCCAGCAGTTTTCGGGAGTCTCGCACTGAAGCTTTCTTT. It specifies CASSFRESRTEAFF.

The rearrangement links TRBV19 to TRBJ1-1, with D possibly being TRBD1 (6 bases). The CDR3 extends over 15 amino acids. Germline V lookup: CDR1 LNHDA, CDR2 SQIVND (reference sequence). V was trimmed by 6 bases and J by 4 bases, leaving 18 bases between them. The CDR3 protein is CASRPGGGRGTEAFF. DNA of the CDR3: TGTGCCAGTAGACCGGGCGGGGGCCGGGGCACTGAAGCTTTCTTT.

This chain links TRBV11-2 with TRBJ1-3; D possibly corresponds to TRBD1 (5 bases). The length of the CDR3 is 15 residues. V lost 4 bases to trimming and J lost 2 bases, with 12 bases between them. Germline assignment: CDR1 SGHAT and CDR2 FQNNGV. The CDR3 nucleotides are TGTGCCAGCAGCTCCAGGGTCGGAACTGGAAACACCATATATTTT. This gives the protein CASSSRVGTGNTIYF.

The CDR3 DNA reads as TGTGCCAGCAGTTCTCGACCAGAACCACGGGAAGAGACCCAGTACTTC. As protein: CASSSRPEPREETQYF. V is TRBV6-5 and J is TRBJ2-5; no clear D gene. The germline V and J ends were trimmed by 4 bases and 3 bases, with 18 bases remaining between them. The CDR3 is made up of 16 amino acids. Germline V lookup: CDR1 MNHEY, CDR2 SVGAGI.

V usage is TRBV5-1 and J usage is TRBJ2-5; D is unclear. The CDR3 loop spans 14 amino acids. The V end was cut by 0 bases, the J end by 1 base, with 7 bases between. Germline assignment: CDR1 SGHRS and CDR2 YFSETQ. CDR3 DNA sequence: TGCGCCAGCAGCTTGGGTCCGAGCCAAGAGACCCAGTACTTC. Its translation: CASSLGPSQETQYF.

This clone is a singleton in its sample. V is TRBV10-1 and J is TRBJ1-1; 7 nucleotides line up with TRBD1. Unmatched junction bases numbered 5, after V lost 5 bases and J lost 5 bases. Germline CDR1 is WNHNN and CDR2 is SYGVQD (reference sequence). This CDR3 has 13 amino acids. In DNA form, the CDR3 reads TGCGCCAGCAGTCAGACAGGGTGGACTGAAGCTTTCTTT. Its translation is CASSQTGWTEAFF.

The rearrangement joins TRBV10-3 to TRBJ1-2; TRBD1 matches at 9 bases. The ends lost 6 bases at V and 4 bases at J; junction bases unmatched: 12. The germline V gene encodes CDR1 ENHRY and CDR2 SYGVKD. This CDR3 comprises 16 residues. This CDR3 reads CAIRDQPGQGIYGYTF. The CDR3 region has the DNA TGTGCCATCAGGGATCAACCGGGACAGGGAATCTATGGCTACACCTTC.

The rearrangement links TRBV19 to TRBJ2-3; TRBD2 aligns across 9 bases. The CDR3 has 16 residues. V trimming: 2 bases; J trimming: 2 bases; junction bases outside the gene matches: 5. Per the germline V gene, CDR1 is LNHDA and CDR2 is SQIVND (reference sequence). CDR3: CASSISAGGFTDTQYF. The CDR3 nucleotides are TGTGCCAGTAGTATATCAGCGGGAGGTTTCACAGATACGCAGTATTTT. Full variable domain (rest looked up from reference TRBV19 and TRBJ2-3): DGGITQSPKYLFRKEGQNVTLSCEQNLNHDAMYWYRQDPGQGLRLIYYSQIVNDFQKGDIAEGYSVSREKKESFPLTVTSAQKNPTAFYLCASSISAGGFTDTQYFGPGTRLTVL.

The CDR3 protein is CAWTDSRTSGAPYNEQFF. The CDR3 nucleotides are TGTGCCTGGACCGATTCCCGGACTAGCGGGGCACCCTACAATGAGCAGTTCTTC. The V and J genes are TRBV30 and TRBJ2-1; 12 positions agree with TRBD2. V lost 4 bases to trimming and J lost 2 bases; unmatched junction nucleotides: 12. The V gene's germline CDR1 is GTSNPN and CDR2 SVGIG (reference sequence). The CDR3 covers 18 residues.

This chain links TRBV5-1 with TRBJ2-1; D may be TRBD1 (5 bases). The V and J ends lost 5 bases and 5 bases respectively, with 14 bases between them. The germline gives CDR1 SGHRS, CDR2 YFSETQ. The CDR3 spans 14 residues. In DNA form, the CDR3 reads TGCGCCAGCAGAGTGGGGCTAGGGGACAATGAGCAGTTCTTC. This translates into CASRVGLGDNEQFF.

J is TRBJ1-1 and V is TRBV2; D may be TRBD1 (6 bases). The germline gives CDR1 SNHLY, CDR2 FYNNEI. The V end was cut by 1 base, the J end by 7 bases, with 10 bases between. The CDR3 extends over 13 amino acids. The CDR3 region is CASSEGWTDEAFF. The CDR3 nucleotides read TGTGCCAGCAGTGAAGGTTGGACAGATGAAGCTTTCTTT.

The gene calls are TRBV6-5 and TRBJ2-7; the match to TRBD2 covers 8 bases. The CDR3 contains 16 residues. CDR1 is MNHEY, CDR2 SVGAGI, per germline. J lost 0 bases, V lost 0 bases, and 4 bases had no gene match. This chain's CDR3 is CASSYSSGGLSYEQYF. The DNA of the CDR3 is TGTGCCAGCAGTTACTCGAGCGGGGGCCTCTCCTACGAGCAGTACTTC.

This chain connects TRBV30 to TRBJ2-1; 10 bases are a match to TRBD2. The CDR3 is made up of 14 amino acids. Trimming cost V 4 bases and J 2 bases; bases outside gene matches: 2. CDR1 and CDR2 from the germline V gene are GTSNPN and SVGIG (reference sequence). The CDR3 DNA reads TGTGCCTGGAACGGACTAGCGGCCTACAATGAGCAGTTCTTC. It specifies CAWNGLAAYNEQFF.

Comments on this clone: The same CDR3 can be traced to other DNA sequences in this sample. DNA of the CDR3: TGTGCCAGCAGTGTACGCGGGGGGGAGACAGATACGCAGTATTTT. Encoded protein: CASSVRGGETDTQYF. This chain joins TRBV6-4 and TRBJ2-3; TRBD2 agrees at 9 bases. CDR3 length equals 15 residues. Losses at the gene ends were 4 bases for V and 3 bases for J; bases not matched to a gene: 5. CDR1 and CDR2 (germline): MRHNA, SNTAGT.